Given below is one TCR beta chain in context. The antigen is undetermined. Vbeta (60) and Jbeta (13) primers were used in the PCR. Repertoires were generated with immunoSEQ multiplex PCR, while TCRdb's copy carries only in-frame clones and drops some. The sample records 80,000 to 95,000 clones, 86% being singletons. The sample comes from a study of cytomegalovirus exposure and HLA in healthy donors. General study results and limits: Associated with cytomegalovirus, according to the listing, were fewer than 200 TCR beta chains.

Germline V gene data show CDR1 as SEHNR and CDR2 as FQNEAQ (reference sequence). V was clipped by 5 bases and J by 0 bases, with 14 bases between them. The CDR3 length is 16 residues. This receptor was obtained from a man between 25 and 39 years old in good health and CMV-seropositive. Sequencing was carried out using PBMCs. The chain couples TRBV7-9 to TRBJ2-1, with D possibly TRBD2 on 6 matching bases. CDR3 protein: CASSGWRGDSYNEQFF. The CDR3 nucleotides are TGTGCCAGCAGCGGATGGCGGGGAGACTCCTACAATGAGCAGTTCTTC.